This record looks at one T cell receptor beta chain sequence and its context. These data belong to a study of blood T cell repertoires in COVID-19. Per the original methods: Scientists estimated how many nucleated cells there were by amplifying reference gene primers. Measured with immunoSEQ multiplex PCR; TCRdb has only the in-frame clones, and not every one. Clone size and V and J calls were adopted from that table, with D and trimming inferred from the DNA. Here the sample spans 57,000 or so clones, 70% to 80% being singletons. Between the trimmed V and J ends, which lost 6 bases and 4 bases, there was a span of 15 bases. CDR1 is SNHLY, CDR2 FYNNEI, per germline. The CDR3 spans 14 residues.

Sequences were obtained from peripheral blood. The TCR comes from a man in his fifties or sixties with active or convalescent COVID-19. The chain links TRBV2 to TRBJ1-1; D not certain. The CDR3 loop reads CASRAGKARTEAFF. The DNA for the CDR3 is TGTGCCAGCAGAGCTGGTAAAGCCCGCACTGAAGCTTTCTTT.